A single sample gave rise to the 31 T cell receptor beta chains below, sequenced in a study of blood T cells in healthy people across ages. For the second PCR, which ran for roughly 6 to 12 cycles, a sample-barcoded 5' primer and a J-beta primer mix were used. MiXCR, run by TCRdb on the 5' RACE reads, gives a single entry per CDR3 protein. The table has some 930,000 distinct CDR3 sequences, just under 30% seen once. The data were also submitted as part of a second study, on T cells of mothers and their children.

The source material was blood. The origin of the receptors is a woman aged 40 to 50 in good health.

The chain combines TRBV14 with TRBJ2-1, with D perhaps matching TRBD1 (6 bases). V was cut by 3 bases and J by 9 bases, with 12 bases left in between. CDR1 and CDR2 (germline): SGHDN, FVKESK. The CDR3 length is 13 residues. CDR3 DNA: TGTGCCAGCAGCCAGGCTACAGGGACTGAGCAGTTCTTC. It translates to CASSQATGTEQFF.

This clonotype was seen only a few times. This rearrangement joins TRBV7-9 to TRBJ1-2; D possibly corresponds to TRBD1 (5 bases). CDR3 length: 17 residues. V was shortened by 3 bases and J by 5 bases, with 22 bases between the two germline ends. Germline V gene data show CDR1 as SEHNR and CDR2 as FQNEAQ (reference sequence). In DNA form, the CDR3 reads TGTGCCAGCAGCTTGCCCGGATGGGACTCCCGGATTTATGGCTACACCTTC. This gives the protein CASSLPGWDSRIYGYTF.

The chain recombines TRBV3-1 with TRBJ2-7; D unresolved. The V gene's germline CDR1 is LGHDT and CDR2 YNNKEL (reference sequence). V was cut by 0 bases and J by 7 bases, with 25 bases left in between. The CDR3 has 18 residues. As DNA, the CDR3 is TGTGCCAGCAGCCAAGAAAATCAGCGAGGCATCTCCTACAATGAGCAGTACTTC. Amino acid sequence: CASSQENQRGISYNEQYF.

Points on this clonotype: Possible read error: a much larger clone is one base away. Lacking the conserved final phenylalanine or tryptophan, this CDR3 likely reflects a read error. This chain joins TRBV6-5 and TRBJ2-7, with D uncertain. The germline V gene encodes CDR1 MNHEY and CDR2 SVGAGI. V dropped 10 bases and J dropped 0 bases, with 13 bases sitting between them. The CDR3 totals 13 residues. This chain's CDR3 is CATFNDHSYEQYL. In DNA form, the CDR3 reads TGTGCCACCTTTAACGACCACTCCTACGAGCAGTACTTA.

As concerns this clonotype: A much larger clone is a single base away; this may be a read error. V gene TRBV7-2 combines with J gene TRBJ2-6; no reliable D call. CDR3 length: 16 residues. The germline V gene has CDR1 SGHTA and CDR2 FQGNSA. CDR3 region: CVSSSPSRSGANVLTF. Written as DNA, the CDR3 is TGTGTCAGCAGCTCCCCGAGTCGCTCTGGGGCCAACGTCCTGACTTTC.

The chain couples TRBV5-1 to TRBJ2-5; TRBD1 might be the D (6 bases). V lost 3 bases and J lost 3, with 12 bases in between. CDR1 and CDR2 (germline): SGHRS, YFSETQ. The length of the CDR3 is 14 residues. CDR3 in amino acids: CASSSVDREETQYF. CDR3 DNA: TGCGCCAGCAGCTCCGTGGACAGAGAAGAGACCCAGTACTTC. The full variable domain, its missing parts supplied by reference TRBV5-1 and TRBJ2-5, is KAGVTQTPRYLIKTRGQQVTLSCSPISGHRSVSWYQQTPGQGLQFLFEYFSETQRNKGNFPGRFSGRQFSNSRSEMNVSTLELGDSALYLCASSSVDREETQYFGPGTRLLVL.

CDR3 in amino acids: CSATILPGTYEQYF. The CDR3 DNA is TGCAGTGCAACCATCCTGCCCGGGACTTACGAGCAGTACTTC. This rearrangement joins TRBV20-1 to TRBJ2-5; TRBD2 is a possible D gene (6 bases). The tail of the sequence fits TRBJ2-7 better, so the J call may be wrong. From germline, CDR1 is DFQATT and CDR2 SNEGSKA (reference sequence). This CDR3 spans 14 amino acids.

This clonotype has a single count. This chain links TRBV12-3 or TRBV12-4 with TRBJ1-5; 10 positions agree with TRBD1. V was clipped by 3 bases and J by 5 bases; unmatched bases: 4. CDR3 length: 15 amino acids. In DNA form, the CDR3 reads TGTGCCAGCAGTTTGCCGGGACAGGGGTATCAGCCCCAGCATTTT. Translating gives CASSLPGQGYQPQHF.

This clonotype was counted ten times or more. CDR3 DNA: TGCAGTGCTAGTCGTCGGGATGGCTACACCTTC. It specifies CSASRRDGYTF. The chain is built from TRBV20-1 and TRBJ1-2; unclear D gene. V was pared by 3 bases and J by 6 bases, with 8 bases between. Per the germline V gene, CDR1 is DFQATT and CDR2 is SNEGSKA (reference sequence). The length of the CDR3 is 11 residues.

This clonotype was recorded once. The gene calls are TRBV7-2 and TRBJ1-1; 7 bases match TRBD1. With V trimmed by 5 bases and J by 4 bases, 7 bases remained unmatched. This CDR3 contains 14 residues. CDR1 and CDR2 from the germline V gene are SGHTA and FQGNSA. CDR3 DNA sequence: TGTGCCAGCAGCCAAGGGGGCTCCCTCACTGAAGCTTTCTTT. Translated: CASSQGGSLTEAFF.

This clonotype has just a few counts. The DNA of the CDR3 is TGTGCCAGCAATAGCCGGGACAGGTTAAATGAGCAGTTCTTC. Translating it yields CASNSRDRLNEQFF. The J gene is TRBJ2-1, the V gene TRBV2; 8 nucleotides align to TRBD1. Germline loops: CDR1 SNHLY, CDR2 FYNNEI. CDR3 length: 14 amino acids. Trimming took 7 bases from V and 7 from J; bases not matched to a gene: 9.

This clonotype came up many times. The CDR3: CATNPRRRRDNEQFF. CDR3 nucleotide sequence: TGTGCCACCAACCCCCGGCGTCGGAGGGACAATGAGCAGTTCTTC. The chain links TRBV28 to TRBJ2-1; maybe TRBD2 (6 bases). There are 15 residues in the CDR3. Trimming stripped 10 bases from V and 5 bases from J, with 21 bases between. CDR1 is MDHEN and CDR2 is SYDVKM in the germline V gene.

With respect to this clonotype: A clone one base away is much larger, so this may be a read error. The chain has TRBV4-3 and TRBJ2-7; TRBD1 aligns across 7 bases. J lost 2 bases, V lost 0 bases, and 10 bases had no gene match. This CDR3 contains 17 residues. Germline CDR1 is LGHNA and CDR2 is YSLEER. The CDR3 DNA reads TGCGCCAGCAGCCAAGAGTGGGCGGTGACAGGGACCTACGAGCAGTACTTC. Residues: CASSQEWAVTGTYEQYF.

This clonotype was observed a handful of times. The chain has TRBV29-1 and TRBJ2-5; D might be TRBD2 (5 bases). The CDR3 runs 13 residues. Between the trimmed V and J ends, which lost 4 bases and 4 bases, there was a span of 13 bases. The germline V gene has CDR1 SQVTM and CDR2 ANQGSEA. The CDR3 region is CSVGGERLETQYF. The CDR3 coding sequence is TGCAGCGTTGGGGGAGAGCGGCTAGAGACCCAGTACTTC.

This clonotype was seen a few times. The chain couples TRBV12-3 or TRBV12-4 to TRBJ2-3; 9 bases align to TRBD2. The CDR3 length is 15 residues. After removal of 3 bases from V and 5 bases from J, the junction contained 6 bases not matched to a gene. The CDR3 sequence: CASSFRRGGLDTQYF. The CDR3 DNA follows: TGTGCCAGCAGTTTTCGGCGGGGGGGCTTAGATACGCAGTATTTT.

The chain has TRBV12-5 and TRBJ2-2, with D perhaps matching TRBD1 (6 bases). CDR3 length equals 15 residues. V gave up 6 bases and J gave up 4 bases, with 15 bases separating them. In germline, CDR1 is LGHNT, CDR2 FRNRAP. The CDR3 reads CASGPQGPSTGELFF. In DNA form, the CDR3 reads TGTGCTAGTGGGCCACAGGGACCGAGCACCGGGGAGCTGTTTTTT.

This clonotype was counted between two and nine times. V usage is TRBV6-1 and J usage is TRBJ2-5, with 7 bases identical to TRBD1. The length of the CDR3 is 13 residues. The ends lost 4 bases at V and 6 bases at J; junction bases unmatched: 5. Germline CDR1 reads MNHNS; CDR2 reads SASEGT. The CDR3 sequence: CASSGRQGQTQYF. The CDR3 nucleotides are TGTGCCAGCAGTGGACGACAGGGCCAGACCCAGTACTTC.

The table lists this clonotype with many counts. The V call is TRBV7-8, the J call TRBJ2-7, with D perhaps matching TRBD2 (6 bases). The V gene's germline CDR1 is SGHVS and CDR2 FQNEAQ. Trimming took off 0 bases at V and 6 bases at J, with 12 bases between the two ends. CDR3 length: 14 residues. CDR3 in DNA: TGTGCCAGCAGCTTAGCGGGCGGGATCGCCGAGCAGTACTTC. Protein product: CASSLAGGIAEQYF. The entire variable domain, with the rest obtained from reference TRBV7-8 and TRBJ2-7, is as follows: GAGVSQSPRYKVAKRGQDVALRCDPISGHVSLFWYQQALGQGPEFLTYFQNEAQLDKSGLPSDRFFAERPEGSVSTLKIQRTQQEDSAVYLCASSLAGGIAEQYFGPGTRLTVT.

This clonotype has a handful of counts. This chain uses TRBV5-8 with TRBJ2-6; D perhaps matches TRBD1 (5 bases). Trimming removed 7 bases at V and 4 bases at J, with 12 bases between. The germline gives CDR1 SGHTS, CDR2 YDEGEE. CDR3 length: 14 residues. CDR3 protein: CASLWGNGANVLTF. In DNA, the CDR3 is TGTGCCAGCCTTTGGGGCAACGGGGCCAACGTCCTGACTTTC.

This clonotype showed up many times. V is TRBV20-1 and J is TRBJ2-7, with D perhaps TRBD1 or TRBD2 (5 bases each). The germline V gene encodes CDR1 DFQATT and CDR2 SNEGSKA (reference sequence). This CDR3 contains 16 residues. V shed 6 bases and J shed 4 bases, with 25 bases lying between them. The CDR3 loop is CSAPAREGRHLYEQYF. The CDR3 bases are TGCAGTGCGCCTGCTAGAGAGGGGCGGCACTTATACGAGCAGTACTTC.

This clonotype has more than one count but fewer than ten. This chain connects TRBV15 to TRBJ2-3, with D unclear. V was shortened by 5 bases and J by 1 base, with 4 bases between the two germline ends. This CDR3 is built from 12 residues. Germline V CDR1 and CDR2: LNHNV, YYDKDF (reference sequence). This CDR3 is CATSQRTDTQYF. The CDR3 DNA sequence: TGTGCCACCAGCCAACGCACAGATACGCAGTATTTT.

V and J are TRBV7-3 and TRBJ1-1; 8 nucleotides agree with TRBD1. Germline trimming cut 6 bases from V and 12 bases from J; bases unmatched to any gene: 9. The germline V gene has CDR1 SGHTA and CDR2 FQGTGA. There are 12 residues in the CDR3. Written as DNA, the CDR3 is TGTGCCAGCAGTTCGCGGACAGGGCTCACTTTCTTT. Encoded protein: CASSSRTGLTFF.

V gene TRBV12-3 or TRBV12-4 combines with J gene TRBJ1-1; a weak D match, TRBD1 (6 bases). The CDR3 spans 14 residues. The V gene lost 6 bases and the J gene lost 5 bases, with 16 bases spanning the gap. Written as DNA, the CDR3 is TGTGCCAGCAGCGCCCCCGGGGGCCTTACTGAAGCTTTCTTT. Translation: CASSAPGGLTEAFF.

This chain links TRBV4-1 with TRBJ1-5; 7 bases match TRBD1. The CDR3 sequence is 16 residues long. V dropped 2 bases and J dropped 11; count of bases not matched to a gene: 15. Germline V gene data show CDR1 as MGHRA and CDR2 as YSYEKL. The CDR3 loop is CASSQSRDSPIRAQHF. The CDR3 nucleotides read TGCGCCAGCAGCCAATCCAGGGACAGTCCAATTCGGGCCCAGCATTTT.

This rearrangement joins TRBV28 to TRBJ1-2; 7 bases line up with TRBD1. CDR3 length: 18 residues. Germline loops: CDR1 MDHEN, CDR2 SYDVKM. V lost 4 bases, J lost 4 bases, and 18 bases stayed unmatched. The CDR3 loop reads CASSSPQQQGKVSYGYTF. The CDR3 DNA is TGTGCCAGCAGTTCCCCGCAGCAACAGGGGAAAGTGAGCTATGGCTACACCTTC.

There are many counts of this clonotype. The chain uses TRBV28 and TRBJ2-7, with TRBD2 identical over 7 bases. Germline CDR1 and CDR2: MDHEN and SYDVKM. J gave up 1 base and V 6 bases, and 15 bases lay outside the gene matches. This CDR3 comprises 17 residues. The CDR3: CASSTTIGRGRSYEQYF. The CDR3 region has the DNA TGTGCCAGCAGCACCACCATTGGGAGGGGACGATCCTACGAGCAGTACTTC.

This clonotype was counted ten times or more. Here the CDR3 reads CASSVEAENYGYTF. The CDR3 bases are TGTGCCAGCAGCGTAGAGGCGGAAAACTATGGCTACACCTTC. This rearrangement joins TRBV9 to TRBJ1-2; no firm D call. Germline V gives CDR1 SGDLS, CDR2 YYNGEE. This CDR3 has 14 amino acids. Trimming left V 0 bases short and J 2 bases short, with 8 bases between.

In its sample, this clonotype was seen once. The V call is TRBV18, the J call TRBJ2-1; 9 bases are a match to TRBD2. Germline CDR1 reads KGHSH; CDR2 reads LQKENI. Trimming at V came to 1 base and at J to 6 bases, leaving 13 bases not matched to a gene. The CDR3 consists of 18 residues. The CDR3 reads CASSPLIHGTSPCNEQFF. CDR3 bases: TGTGCCAGCTCACCACTTATACACGGGACTAGCCCCTGCAATGAGCAGTTCTTC.

This clonotype was seen a few times. The V and J genes are TRBV29-1 and TRBJ2-1, with D hard to call. Trimming took off 3 bases at V and 13 bases at J, with 25 bases between the two ends. This CDR3 has 15 amino acids. Germline CDR1 and CDR2: SQVTM and ANQGSEA. The CDR3 sequence is CSVEMGSLLGEAQFF. The CDR3 coding sequence is TGCAGCGTTGAGATGGGCAGCCTACTGGGTGAGGCCCAGTTCTTC.

The table lists this clonotype with many counts. This sequence joins TRBV7-6 and TRBJ1-2; D unclear. The V end was cut by 3 bases, the J end by 4 bases, with 12 bases between. This CDR3 region has 14 residues. Germline lookup yields CDR1 SGHVS and CDR2 FNYEAQ. The CDR3 bases are TGTGCCAGCAGCTTCCCCAGGTCGGCCTATGGCTACACCTTC. Its translation: CASSFPRSAYGYTF.

V is TRBV5-1 and J is TRBJ2-5; D perhaps matches TRBD1 (6 bases). Germline V lookup: CDR1 SGHRS, CDR2 YFSETQ. The CDR3 consists of 14 residues. V was cut by 4 bases and J by 1 base, with 11 bases left in between. The CDR3, as DNA: TGCGCCAGCAGCAGAACAGGGTTCCAAGAGACCCAGTACTTC. Translation: CASSRTGFQETQYF.